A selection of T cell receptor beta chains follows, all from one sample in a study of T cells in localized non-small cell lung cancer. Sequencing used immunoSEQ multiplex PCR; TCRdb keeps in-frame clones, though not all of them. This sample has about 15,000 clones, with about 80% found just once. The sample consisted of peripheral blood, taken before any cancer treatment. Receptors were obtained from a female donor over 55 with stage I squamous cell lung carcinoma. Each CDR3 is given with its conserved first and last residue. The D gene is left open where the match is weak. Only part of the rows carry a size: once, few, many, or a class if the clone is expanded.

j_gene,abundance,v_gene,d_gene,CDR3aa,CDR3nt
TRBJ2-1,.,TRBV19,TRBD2,CAGSASGGYDEQFF,TGTGCCGGGTCGGCTAGCGGGGGGTACGATGAGCAGTTCTTC
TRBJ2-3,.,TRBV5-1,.,CASSSSTDTQYF,TGCGCCAGCAGCTCCAGCACAGATACGCAGTATTTT
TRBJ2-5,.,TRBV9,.,CASSVAETQYF,TGTGCCAGCAGCGTAGCGGAGACCCAGTACTTC
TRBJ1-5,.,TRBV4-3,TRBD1,CASSQVYRGMTNQPQHF,TGCGCCAGCAGCCAAGTTTACAGGGGAATGACCAATCAGCCCCAGCATTTT
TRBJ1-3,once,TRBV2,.,CASQAYSGNTIYF,TGTGCCAGCCAAGCCTACTCTGGAAACACCATATATTTT
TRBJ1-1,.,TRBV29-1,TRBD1,CSVWTGDRGTEAFF,TGCAGCGTGTGGACAGGGGATCGCGGCACTGAAGCTTTCTTT
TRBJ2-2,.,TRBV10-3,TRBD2,CASSGLEIGELFF,TGTGCCAGCTCGGGACTAGAGATCGGGGAGCTGTTTTTT
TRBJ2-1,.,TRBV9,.,CASSASGDRTNNEQFF,TGTGCCAGCAGCGCGAGCGGGGACAGGACCAACAATGAGCAGTTCTTC
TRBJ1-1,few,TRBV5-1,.,CASSWEGGTEAFF,TGCGCCAGCAGCTGGGAGGGGGGCACTGAAGCTTTCTTT
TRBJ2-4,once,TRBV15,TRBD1,CATSRVRQGAAKNIQYF,TGTGCCACCAGCAGAGTCAGACAGGGGGCAGCCAAAAACATTCAGTACTTC
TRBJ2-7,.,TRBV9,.,CASSVGLGEGYEQYF,TGTGCCAGCAGCGTAGGATTAGGGGAAGGTTACGAGCAGTACTTC
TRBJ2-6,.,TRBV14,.,CASGYSGANVLTF,TGTGCCAGCGGCTACTCTGGGGCCAACGTCCTGACTTTC
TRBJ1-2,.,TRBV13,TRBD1,CASSWGGGGYGYTF,TGTGCCAGCAGCTGGGGAGGGGGCGGTTATGGCTACACCTTC
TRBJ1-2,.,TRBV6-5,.,CASRPDSTGYGYTF,TGTGCCAGCAGACCCGACTCGACGGGCTATGGCTACACCTTC
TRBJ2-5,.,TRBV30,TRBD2,CAWRPRGGLETQYF,TGTGCCTGGAGGCCGCGGGGGGGCCTGGAGACCCAGTACTTC
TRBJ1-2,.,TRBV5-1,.,CASSGVTKGGYGYTF,TGCGCCAGCAGTGGGGTTACAAAGGGCGGGTATGGCTACACCTTC
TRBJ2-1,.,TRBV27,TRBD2,CASSLLRKAGGYNEQFF,TGTGCCAGCAGTTTACTCCGTAAAGCGGGGGGATACAATGAGCAGTTCTTC
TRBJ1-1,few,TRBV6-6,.,CASSYSRTTEAFF,TGTGCCAGCAGTTACTCCCGGACAACTGAAGCTTTCTTT
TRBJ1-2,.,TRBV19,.,CASSNKGYTF,TGTGCCAGTAGCAACAAGGGCTACACCTTC
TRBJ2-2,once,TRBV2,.,CASSEGFRIGGELFF,TGTGCCAGCAGTGAAGGGTTCAGGATTGGCGGGGAGCTGTTTTTT
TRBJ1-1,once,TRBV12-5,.,CASGLEQVNTEAFF,TGTGCTAGTGGTTTGGAGCAGGTGAACACTGAAGCTTTCTTT
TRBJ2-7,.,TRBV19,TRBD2,CASSFTLLSGTPYEQYF,TGTGCCAGTAGTTTCACCCTCCTTAGCGGGACCCCCTACGAGCAGTACTTC
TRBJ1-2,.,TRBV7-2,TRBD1,CASSLGGTDVYGYTF,TGTGCCAGCAGCTTAGGAGGGACAGATGTATATGGCTACACCTTC
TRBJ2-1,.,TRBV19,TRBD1,CASSTSLSGTGGLGYNEQFF,TGTGCCAGTAGTACCAGTCTTTCAGGGACAGGGGGGCTCGGCTACAATGAGCAGTTCTTC
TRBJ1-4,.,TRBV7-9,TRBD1,CASSPTLTGAVEKLFF,TGTGCCAGCAGCCCCACCCTGACAGGGGCAGTCGAAAAACTGTTTTTT
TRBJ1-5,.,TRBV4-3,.,CASSQEEGGENQPQHF,TGCGCCAGCAGCCAAGAGGAGGGCGGGGAAAATCAGCCCCAGCATTTT
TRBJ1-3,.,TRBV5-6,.,CASSLDRVGNTIYF,TGTGCCAGCAGCTTGGACAGGGTGGGTAACACCATATATTTT
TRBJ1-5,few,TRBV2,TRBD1,CASSEQGAQPQHF,TGTGCCAGCAGTGAACAGGGGGCTCAGCCCCAGCATTTT
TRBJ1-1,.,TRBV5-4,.,CASSFREDTEAFF,TGTGCCAGCAGCTTTCGGGAGGACACTGAAGCTTTCTTT
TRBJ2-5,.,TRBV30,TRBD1,CAWSVGGPSETQYF,TGTGCCTGGAGTGTAGGGGGCCCCAGTGAGACCCAGTACTTC
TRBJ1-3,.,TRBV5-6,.,CASSPRGRSGNTIYF,TGTGCCAGCAGCCCGCGTGGCAGATCTGGAAACACCATATATTTT
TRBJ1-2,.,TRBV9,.,CASSPRDRTSDGYTF,TGTGCCAGCAGCCCCAGAGACAGAACCTCGGATGGCTACACCTTC
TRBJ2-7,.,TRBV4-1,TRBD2,CASSRGTSGGYEQYF,TGCGCCAGTTCCCGCGGGACTAGCGGGGGTTACGAGCAGTACTTC
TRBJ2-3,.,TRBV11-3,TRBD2,CASRWTSGVPDTQYF,TGTGCCAGCAGGTGGACTAGCGGGGTGCCAGATACGCAGTATTTT
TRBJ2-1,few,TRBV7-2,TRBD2,CASSLRGVGLQFF,TGTGCCAGCAGCTTACGGGGGGTCGGATTACAGTTCTTC
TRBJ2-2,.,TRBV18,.,CASSPLGAANTGELFF,TGTGCCAGCTCACCACTGGGGGCCGCGAACACCGGGGAGCTGTTTTTT
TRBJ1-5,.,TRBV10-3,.,CAIGNGNQPQHF,TGTGCCATTGGTAACGGCAATCAGCCCCAGCATTTT
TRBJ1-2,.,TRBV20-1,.,CSARFASGYTF,TGCAGTGCTAGATTCGCCTCAGGCTACACCTTC
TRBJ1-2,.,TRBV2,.,CASVLIEDSLYGYTF,TGTGCCAGCGTTTTAATTGAGGACAGTCTGTATGGCTACACCTTC
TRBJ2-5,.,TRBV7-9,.,CASSLVGRGEETQYF,TGTGCCAGCAGCTTAGTTGGCAGGGGGGAGGAGACCCAGTACTTC
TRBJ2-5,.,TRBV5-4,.,CASSLVGLLKETQYF,TGTGCCAGCAGCTTGGTGGGGCTTTTGAAAGAGACCCAGTACTTC
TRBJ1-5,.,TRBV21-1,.,CASSKAWGEEEAQHF,TGTGCCAGCAGCAAAGCGTGGGGGGAGGAGGAGGCCCAGCATTTT
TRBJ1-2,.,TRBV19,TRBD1,CASSVQSGTGVYGYTF,TGTGCCAGTAGTGTCCAGTCCGGGACAGGGGTATATGGCTACACCTTC
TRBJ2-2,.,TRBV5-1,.,CASSLEAAGELFF,TGCGCCAGCAGCTTGGAGGCAGCCGGGGAGCTGTTTTTT
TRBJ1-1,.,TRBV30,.,CAWSVGVSNTEAFF,TGTGCCTGGAGTGTGGGGGTTTCGAACACTGAAGCTTTCTTT
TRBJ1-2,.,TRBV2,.,CASSHSRGGHGYTF,TGTGCCAGCAGCCATAGTAGGGGTGGGCATGGCTACACCTTC
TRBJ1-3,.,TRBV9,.,CASSVDNSGPGNTIYF,TGTGCCAGCAGCGTAGATAACTCAGGGCCTGGAAACACCATATATTTT
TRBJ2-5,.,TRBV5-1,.,CASSLGGGGETQYF,TGCGCCAGCAGCTTGGGTGGCGGCGGAGAGACCCAGTACTTC
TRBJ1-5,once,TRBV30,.,CAWSAQGGQPQHF,TGTGCCTGGAGTGCCCAAGGGGGACAGCCCCAGCATTTT
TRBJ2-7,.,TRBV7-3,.,CASSLGGGLEQYF,TGTGCCAGCAGCTTAGGTGGGGGGCTCGAGCAGTACTTC
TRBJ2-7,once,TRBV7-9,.,CASSADGAGEQYF,TGTGCCAGCAGCGCAGACGGGGCGGGGGAGCAGTACTTC
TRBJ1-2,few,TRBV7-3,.,CASSLNTNYGYTF,TGTGCCAGCAGCTTAAACACTAACTATGGCTACACCTTC
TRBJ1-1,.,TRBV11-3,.,CASSLKAGTEAFF,TGTGCCAGCAGCTTGAAGGCAGGCACTGAAGCTTTCTTT
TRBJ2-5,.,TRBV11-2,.,CASSRGLGETQYF,TGTGCCAGCAGCCGAGGACTTGGAGAGACCCAGTACTTC
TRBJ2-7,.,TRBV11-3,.,CASSPDGDYEQYF,TGTGCCAGCAGCCCGGACGGGGACTACGAGCAGTACTTC
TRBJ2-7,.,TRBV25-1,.,CASKEAGSHEQYF,TGTGCCAGCAAGGAGGCAGGCTCCCACGAGCAGTACTTC
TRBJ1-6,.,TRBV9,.,CASSPHLPLHF,TGTGCCAGCAGCCCCCACTTACCCCTCCACTTT
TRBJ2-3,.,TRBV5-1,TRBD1,CASSQGTGVSDTQYF,TGCGCCAGCAGCCAAGGGACAGGGGTATCAGATACGCAGTATTTT
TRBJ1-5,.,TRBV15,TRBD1,CATSRGQGNQPQHF,TGTGCCACCAGCAGAGGACAGGGTAATCAGCCCCAGCATTTT
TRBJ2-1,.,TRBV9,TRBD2,CASSVGRGAGNEQFF,TGTGCCAGCAGCGTAGGGCGGGGGGCAGGCAATGAGCAGTTCTTC